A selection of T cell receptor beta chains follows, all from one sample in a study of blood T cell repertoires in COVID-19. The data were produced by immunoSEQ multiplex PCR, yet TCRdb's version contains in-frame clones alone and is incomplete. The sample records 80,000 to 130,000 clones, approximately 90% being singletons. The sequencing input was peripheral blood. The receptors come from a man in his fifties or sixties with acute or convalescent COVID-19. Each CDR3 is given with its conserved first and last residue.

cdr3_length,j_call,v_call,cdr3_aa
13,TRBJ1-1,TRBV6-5,CASSRGLSAEAFF
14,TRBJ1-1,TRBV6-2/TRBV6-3,CASSPSRGYTEAFF
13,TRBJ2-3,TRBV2,CASKAASTDTQYF
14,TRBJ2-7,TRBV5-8,CASSAPREGNEQYF
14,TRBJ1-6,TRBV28,CASMESSYNSPLHF
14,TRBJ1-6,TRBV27,CASSLVQGRSPLHF
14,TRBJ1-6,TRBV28,CASSPPGVNSPLHF
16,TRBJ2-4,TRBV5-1,CASSLAPGLAKNIQYF
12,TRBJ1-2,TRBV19,CASSQTGYGYTF
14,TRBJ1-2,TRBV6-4,CASSDSRGEGSYTF
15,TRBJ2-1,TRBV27,CASSFTSGKTGEQFF
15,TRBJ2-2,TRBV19,CASSLGLANTGELFF
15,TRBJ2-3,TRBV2,CASSERRVPTDTQYF
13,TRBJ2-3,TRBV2,CASSEIRLEGQYF
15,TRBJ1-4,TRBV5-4,CASSSAGGSNEKLFF
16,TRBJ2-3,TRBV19,CASSAQKRQGTDTQYF
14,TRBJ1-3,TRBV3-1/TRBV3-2,CASSPRDRRNTIYF
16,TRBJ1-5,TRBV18,CASSPTGTDFNQPQHF
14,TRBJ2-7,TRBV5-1,CASSLGGVSYEQYF
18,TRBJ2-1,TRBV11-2,CASSSEFSGRARYNEQFF
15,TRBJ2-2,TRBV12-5,CASGFLAGGTGELFF
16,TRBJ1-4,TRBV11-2,CASSSRDRAHNEKLFF
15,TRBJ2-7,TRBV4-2,CASSQESGSSYEQYF
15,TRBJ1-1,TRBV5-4,CASSLEAGEGTEAFF
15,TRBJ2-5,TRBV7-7,CASSLDGQGGETQYF
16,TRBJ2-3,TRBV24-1,CATSDTGTPLTDTQYF
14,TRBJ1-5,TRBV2,CASSPQDSDQPQHF